A single sample is the source of the 10 T cell receptor beta chains below, sequenced in a study of CD8+ T cells in alopecia areata. Following extraction, RNA underwent reverse transcription to cDNA, which served as the sequencing template. Measured with immunoSEQ multiplex PCR; TCRdb has only the in-frame clones, and not every one. The sample lists more than 90,000 clones; roughly three fifths were seen once. Specified treatment: oral pan-JAK inhibitor, 5-10 mg twice daily. The sequencing here drew on CD8+ T cells sorted from blood, taken at week 4, from a patient treated with tofacitinib. These receptors were taken from a human donor with alopecia areata.

The rearrangement links TRBV4-3 to TRBJ2-7, with D perhaps being TRBD1 or TRBD2 (5 bases each). V was pared by 0 bases and J by 3 bases, with 12 bases between. The CDR3 runs 15 residues. Germline CDR1 and CDR2: LGHNA and YSLEER. Here the CDR3 reads CASSQDLTGGYEQYF. DNA of the CDR3: TGCGCCAGCAGCCAAGATTTGACTGGGGGCTACGAGCAGTACTTC.

The chain uses TRBV5-1 and TRBJ1-1, with 10 bases fitting TRBD1. Germline loops: CDR1 SGHRS, CDR2 YFSETQ. CDR3 length: 15 amino acids. The trim removed 5 bases at V and 4 bases at J, leaving 8 bases unmatched. The CDR3 spells CASRYTGTGATEAFF. The CDR3 DNA reads TGCGCCAGCAGATATACCGGGACAGGGGCCACTGAAGCTTTCTTT. The variable domain in full, completed from reference TRBV5-1 and TRBJ1-1, reads KAGVTQTPRYLIKTRGQQVTLSCSPISGHRSVSWYQQTPGQGLQFLFEYFSETQRNKGNFPGRFSGRQFSNSRSEMNVSTLELGDSALYLCASRYTGTGATEAFFGQGTRLTVV.

This rearrangement joins TRBV29-1 to TRBJ2-1; TRBD2 aligns across 11 bases. V dropped 7 bases and J dropped 7; count of bases not matched to a gene: 6. The CDR3 consists of 13 residues. CDR1 is SQVTM, CDR2 ANQGSEA, per germline. CDR3 sequence (DNA): TGCAGCGGCATAGCGGGGGGGCAGAATGAGCAGTTCTTC. It translates to CSGIAGGQNEQFF.

The chain links TRBV7-9 to TRBJ2-7, with 7 bases identical to TRBD1. V trimming: 5 bases; J trimming: 4 bases; junction bases outside the gene matches: 2. Germline V CDR1 and CDR2: SEHNR, FQNEAQ (reference sequence). CDR3 length equals 12 residues. This CDR3 is CASSATGYEQYF. CDR3 coding DNA: TGTGCCAGCAGCGCGACAGGGTACGAGCAGTACTTC.

The chain has TRBV19 and TRBJ1-2; D is unresolved. The CDR3 runs to 15 residues. Germline-derived CDR1 and CDR2 are LNHDA and SQIVND (reference sequence). V lost 4 bases to trimming and J lost 4 bases, with 16 bases between them. The chain's CDR3 is CASSTLPRGVYGYTF. The CDR3 DNA sequence: TGTGCCAGTAGTACCTTGCCTCGGGGTGTCTATGGCTACACCTTC.

The chain employs TRBV29-1 and TRBJ1-1; D not certain. The germline V gene has CDR1 SQVTM and CDR2 ANQGSEA. The CDR3 runs to 12 residues. V was pared by 6 bases and J by 2 bases, with 10 bases between. CDR3 coding DNA: TGCAGCGTCCAGTCTCTAAACACTGAAGCTTTCTTT. Encoded protein: CSVQSLNTEAFF.

Remarks on this clone: Sequence at one end of the junction differs from germline and may be a read error. The chain links TRBV19 to TRBJ2-1; D possibly corresponds to TRBD2 (7 bases). CDR3 length: 16 residues. Per germline, CDR1 LNHDA and CDR2 SQIVND (reference sequence). DNA for the CDR3: TGTGCCAGTAAACCCTACGGGGGGCCCCTCTACGATGAGCAGTTCTTC. This encodes CASKPYGGPLYDEQFF.

The chain employs TRBV7-9 and TRBJ2-7; a weak D match, TRBD2 (6 bases). Trimming removed 3 bases at V and 0 bases at J, with 12 bases between. The germline gives CDR1 SEHNR, CDR2 FQNEAQ (reference sequence). CDR3 size: 15 residues. The CDR3 coding sequence is TGTGCCAGCAGCTTGGGAGGAGGTCTCTCCTACGAGCAGTACTTC. It is translated as CASSLGGGLSYEQYF.

This rearrangement joins TRBV7-9 to TRBJ2-5; no firm D call. The CDR3 length is 16 residues. Per the germline V gene, CDR1 is SEHNR and CDR2 is FQNEAQ (reference sequence). Trimming pared 1 base from V and 5 bases from J, leaving 17 bases between. In DNA, the CDR3 is TGTGCCAGCAGCTTAGAGCCAGGCCCAGATCGGGAGACCCAGTACTTC. It is translated as CASSLEPGPDRETQYF.

On this clone itself: The junction differs from germline at one of its ends, possibly a read error. The chain recombines TRBV5-4 with TRBJ1-4, with 9 bases identical to TRBD1. The germline V gene encodes CDR1 SGHNT and CDR2 YYREEE (reference sequence). CDR3 length equals 16 residues. The CDR3 protein is CASSQEGQGSYEKLFF. The CDR3 bases are TGCGCCAGCAGCCAAGAGGGACAGGGTTCGTATGAAAAACTGTTTTTT.